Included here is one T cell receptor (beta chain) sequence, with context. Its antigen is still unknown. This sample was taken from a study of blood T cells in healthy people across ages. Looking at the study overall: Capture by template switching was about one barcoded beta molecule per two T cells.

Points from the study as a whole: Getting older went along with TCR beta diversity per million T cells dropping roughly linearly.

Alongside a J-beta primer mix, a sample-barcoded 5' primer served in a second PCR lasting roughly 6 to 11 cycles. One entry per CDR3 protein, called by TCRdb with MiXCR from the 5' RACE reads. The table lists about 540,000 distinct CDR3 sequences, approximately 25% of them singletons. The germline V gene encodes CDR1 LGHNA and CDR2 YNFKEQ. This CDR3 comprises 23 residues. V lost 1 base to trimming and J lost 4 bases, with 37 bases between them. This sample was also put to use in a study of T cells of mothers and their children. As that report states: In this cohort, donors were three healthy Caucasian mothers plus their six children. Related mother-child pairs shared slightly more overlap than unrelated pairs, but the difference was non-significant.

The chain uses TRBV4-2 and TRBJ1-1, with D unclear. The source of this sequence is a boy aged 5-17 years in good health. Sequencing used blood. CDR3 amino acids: CASSQALTQPLMFESQVATEAFF. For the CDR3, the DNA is TGTGCCAGCAGCCAAGCCCTGACGCAGCCGCTGATGTTTGAAAGCCAAGTGGCCACTGAAGCTTTCTTT.